The 19 T cell receptor beta chains below all came from one sample that was sequenced in a study of T cell responses to AZD1222 COVID-19 vaccine. Produced via immunoSEQ multiplex PCR; TCRdb's table is partial and in-frame only. The table records more than 95,000 clones, 82% of them present only once. The sequencing here drew on peripheral blood, taken on day 0 of AZD1222 vaccination. All receptors come from an adult in good health.

The rearrangement joins TRBV7-2 to TRBJ1-4, with a tentative D call TRBD1 (6 bases). CDR1 is SGHTA, CDR2 FQGNSA, per germline. Between the trimmed V and J ends, which lost 3 bases and 7 bases, there was a span of 21 bases. The CDR3 loop spans 17 amino acids. The CDR3 here is CASSFNGGGHYGEKLFF. CDR3 nucleotide sequence: TGTGCCAGCAGCTTTAATGGCGGGGGGCATTATGGTGAAAAACTGTTTTTT.

This clone was observed once. This chain joins TRBV27 and TRBJ1-1; D remains ambiguous. The CDR3 totals 14 residues. V was clipped by 0 bases and J by 0 bases, with 5 bases between them. The germline CDR1 and CDR2 sequences are MNHEY and SMNVEV (reference sequence). The CDR3, as DNA: TGTGCCAGCAGTTTATCCCTGCTGAACACTGAAGCTTTCTTT. This gives the protein CASSLSLLNTEAFF.

This chain connects TRBV6-5 to TRBJ2-7; maybe TRBD1 (7 bases). The germline V gene encodes CDR1 MNHEY and CDR2 SVGAGI. With 4 bases removed from V and 4 bases from J, the gap between germline ends came to 14 bases. This CDR3 contains 14 residues. The CDR3 nucleotides are TGTGCCAGCAGTTTGGCCCAGGGGGGATACGAGCAGTACTTC. This sequence encodes CASSLAQGGYEQYF.

The chain employs TRBV2 and TRBJ2-1; 8 bases match TRBD2. The CDR3 length is 14 residues. V shed 2 bases, J shed 14 bases, and the junction held 11 bases outside the gene matches. The germline gives CDR1 SNHLY, CDR2 FYNNEI. CDR3 DNA: TGTGCCAGCAGTGAATATAACGGCGGGGGGTTGAAGTTCTTC. Amino acid sequence: CASSEYNGGGLKFF.

The chain carries TRBV11-1 and TRBJ2-3; 7 nucleotides align to TRBD2. There are 15 residues in the CDR3. J lost 2 bases, V lost 3 bases, and 5 bases had no gene match. Per germline, CDR1 SGHAT and CDR2 FQDESV (reference sequence). This CDR3 is CASSFALADTDTQYF. CDR3 nucleotides: TGTGCCAGCAGCTTTGCGCTAGCGGACACAGATACGCAGTATTTT.

The chain combines TRBV29-1 with TRBJ1-2; TRBD1 is a possible D gene (5 bases). The CDR3 is 13 amino acids. The germline gives CDR1 SQVTM, CDR2 ANQGSEA. V shed 6 bases and J shed 2 bases, with 13 bases lying between them. The CDR3 loop is CSVGGEPNYGYTF. The CDR3 region has the DNA TGCAGCGTCGGAGGGGAACCCAACTATGGCTACACCTTC.

The chain links TRBV6-4 to TRBJ1-2; D call uncertain. The CDR3 extends over 13 amino acids. Trimming stripped 0 bases from V and 8 bases from J, with 10 bases between. Germline-derived CDR1 and CDR2 are MRHNA and SNTAGT. CDR3 nucleotide sequence: TGTGCCAGCAGTGACTCGCTTTCAGGCGGCTACACCTTC. Translation gives CASSDSLSGGYTF.

The V gene is TRBV5-1, the J gene TRBJ1-3, with no clear D. Trimming took 0 bases from V and 2 from J, leaving 6 bases between them. CDR3 length: 14 amino acids. In germline, CDR1 is SGHRS, CDR2 YFSETQ. DNA for the CDR3: TGCGCCAGCAGCTTGGGGCTTACTGGAAACACCATATATTTT. Amino acid sequence: CASSLGLTGNTIYF.

V and J are TRBV6-2 or TRBV6-3 and TRBJ2-3; 7 nucleotides align to TRBD2. V was clipped by 6 bases and J by 7 bases; unmatched bases: 10. Germline V gives CDR1 MNHEY, CDR2 SVGEGT. The CDR3 runs 14 residues. CDR3 sequence reads: CASSGDYSTNTQYF. DNA for the CDR3: TGTGCCAGCAGCGGGGACTACAGCACGAATACGCAGTATTTT.

The genes are TRBV7-8 and TRBJ1-1; the match to TRBD1 covers 7 bases. The CDR3 contains 15 residues. Germline V CDR1 and CDR2: SGHVS, FQNEAQ. V lost 6 bases and J lost 4; bases outside the gene matches: 11. This CDR3 reads CASRKRDSHPTEAFF. The CDR3 DNA reads as TGTGCCAGCAGAAAAAGGGACAGTCATCCCACTGAAGCTTTCTTT.

The chain combines TRBV11-2 with TRBJ1-2; no clear D. This CDR3 has 13 amino acids. Germline assignment: CDR1 SGHAT and CDR2 FQNNGV. Deletions cut 0 bases from V and 8 bases from J, with 10 bases between. The CDR3 bases are TGTGCCAGCAGCTTAGATATAATGGGAGGCTACACCTTC. Residues: CASSLDIMGGYTF.

Here the CDR3 reads CASSLDAGGQSPLHF. CDR3 nucleotides: TGCGCCAGCAGCTTGGACGCAGGGGGCCAGTCACCCCTCCACTTT. The chain joins TRBV5-1 to TRBJ1-6; 8 bases fit TRBD1. The CDR3 sequence is 15 residues long. Germline V gene lookup returns CDR1 SGHRS and CDR2 YFSETQ. The J segment lost 10 bases and the V segment lost 0 bases, leaving 6 bases of the junction unmatched.

The chain recombines TRBV7-2 with TRBJ2-1; 7 bases map to TRBD1. This CDR3 region has 14 residues. J lost 7 bases, V lost 4 bases, and 7 bases had no gene match. In germline, CDR1 is SGHTA, CDR2 FQGNSA. The DNA for the CDR3 is TGTGCCAGCAGCTCCCCGTACAGGGGAAATGAGCAGTTCTTC. It encodes CASSSPYRGNEQFF.

The V and J genes are TRBV3-1 (or the pseudogene TRBV3-2) and TRBJ2-1; 10 nucleotides match TRBD2. The CDR3 covers 15 residues. CDR1 is LGHDT and CDR2 is YNNKEL in the germline V gene (reference sequence). Trimming removed 2 bases from V and 5 bases from J; junction bases left unmatched: 3. This chain's CDR3 is CASSQRTSGDNEQFF. The CDR3 bases are TGTGCCAGCAGCCAACGTACTAGCGGGGACAATGAGCAGTTCTTC.

On this clone: The identical CDR3 is also encoded by other nucleotide sequences in the sample. The CDR3 coding sequence is TGTGCCAGCAGTTCGTACGGGACTGAAGCTTTCTTT. Protein: CASSSYGTEAFF. The chain carries TRBV27 and TRBJ1-1; no definite D call. CDR3 length: 12 residues. Germline CDR1 MNHEY, CDR2 SMNVEV (reference sequence). Trimming took 4 bases from V and 5 from J, leaving 8 bases between them.

This chain links TRBV2 with TRBJ2-6, with a weak D call TRBD1 (5 bases). In germline, CDR1 is SNHLY, CDR2 FYNNEI. The V gene lost 4 bases and the J gene lost 1 base, with 5 bases spanning the gap. The CDR3 covers 14 residues. The CDR3 sequence is CASSAGSGANVLTF. CDR3 DNA: TGTGCCAGCAGTGCAGGGTCTGGGGCCAACGTCCTGACTTTC. The whole variable domain, filled in from reference TRBV2 and TRBJ2-6, reads EPEVTQTPSHQVTQMGQEVILRCVPISNHLYFYWYRQILGQKVEFLVSFYNNEISEKSEIFDDQFSVERPDGSNFTLKIRSTKLEDSAMYFCASSAGSGANVLTFGAGSRLTVL.

V usage is TRBV5-1 and J usage is TRBJ1-2; D gene ambiguous. The germline CDR1 and CDR2 sequences are SGHRS and YFSETQ. This CDR3 has 14 amino acids. The ends were cut back, 4 bases at V and 8 bases at J, with 18 bases in the middle. The CDR3 sequence is CASSPATQIGGYTF. The CDR3 coding sequence is TGCGCCAGCAGCCCGGCCACACAGATTGGAGGCTACACCTTC.

This clone has more than one count but fewer than ten. J is TRBJ1-3 and V is TRBV5-1, with D uncertain. The CDR3 length is 15 residues. V shed 0 bases and J shed 0 bases, with 7 bases lying between them. Per germline, CDR1 SGHRS and CDR2 YFSETQ. The CDR3 sequence is CASSLEGSSGNTIYF. In nucleotides, the CDR3 is TGCGCCAGCAGCTTGGAAGGGAGCTCTGGAAACACCATATATTTT. Full variable domain (remainder filled in from reference TRBV5-1 and TRBJ1-3): KAGVTQTPRYLIKTRGQQVTLSCSPISGHRSVSWYQQTPGQGLQFLFEYFSETQRNKGNFPGRFSGRQFSNSRSEMNVSTLELGDSALYLCASSLEGSSGNTIYFGEGSWLTVV.

The chain links TRBV28 to TRBJ2-7, with D perhaps matching TRBD2 (5 bases). V lost 3 bases and J 2 bases, leaving 17 bases between the germline ends. The CDR3 loop spans 16 amino acids. CDR1 is MDHEN and CDR2 is SYDVKM in the germline V gene. The CDR3 nucleotides are TGTGCCAGCAGTTTGAACGAACTAGTATTGCCCTACGAGCAGTACTTC. This sequence encodes CASSLNELVLPYEQYF. Variable domain in full (rest from reference TRBV28 and TRBJ2-7): DVKVTQSSRYLVKRTGEKVFLECVQDMDHENMFWYRQDPGLGLRLIYFSYDVKMKEKGDIPEGYSVSREKKERFSLILESASTNQTSMYLCASSLNELVLPYEQYFGPGTRLTVT.